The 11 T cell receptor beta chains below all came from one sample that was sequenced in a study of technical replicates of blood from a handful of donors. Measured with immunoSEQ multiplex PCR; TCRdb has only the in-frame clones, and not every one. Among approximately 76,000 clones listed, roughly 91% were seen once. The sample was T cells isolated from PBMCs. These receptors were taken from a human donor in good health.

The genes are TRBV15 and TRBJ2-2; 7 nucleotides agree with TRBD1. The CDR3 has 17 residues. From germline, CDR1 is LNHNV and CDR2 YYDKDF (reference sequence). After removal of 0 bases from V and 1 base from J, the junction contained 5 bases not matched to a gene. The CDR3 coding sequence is TGTGCCACCAGCAGAGATGCGGACAGGAAGAACACCGGGGAGCTGTTTTTT. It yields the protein CATSRDADRKNTGELFF.

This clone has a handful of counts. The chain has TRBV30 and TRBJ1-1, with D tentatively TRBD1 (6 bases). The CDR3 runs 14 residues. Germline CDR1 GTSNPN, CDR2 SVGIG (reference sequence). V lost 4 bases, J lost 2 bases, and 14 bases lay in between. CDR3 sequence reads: CAWKRRGGNTEAFF. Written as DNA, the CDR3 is TGTGCCTGGAAAAGAAGAGGGGGAAACACTGAAGCTTTCTTT.

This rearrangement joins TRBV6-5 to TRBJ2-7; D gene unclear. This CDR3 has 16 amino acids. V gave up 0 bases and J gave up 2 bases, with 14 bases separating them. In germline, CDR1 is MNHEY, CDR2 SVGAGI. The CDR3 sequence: CASSYSYELYPYEQYF. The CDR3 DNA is TGTGCCAGCAGTTACTCTTATGAGTTATACCCCTACGAGCAGTACTTC.

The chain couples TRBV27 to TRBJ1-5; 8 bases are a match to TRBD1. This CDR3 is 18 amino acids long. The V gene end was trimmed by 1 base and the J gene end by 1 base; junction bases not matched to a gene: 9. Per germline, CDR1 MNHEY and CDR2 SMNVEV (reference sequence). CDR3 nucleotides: TGTGCCAGCAGTTTATGGCCCTTTACAGGGGGAAGCAATCAGCCCCAGCATTTT. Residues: CASSLWPFTGGSNQPQHF.

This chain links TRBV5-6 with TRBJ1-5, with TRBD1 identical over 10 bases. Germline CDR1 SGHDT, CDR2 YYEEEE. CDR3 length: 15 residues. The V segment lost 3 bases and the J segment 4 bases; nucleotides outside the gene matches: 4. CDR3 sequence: CASSYGTGANQPQHF. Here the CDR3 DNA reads TGTGCCAGCAGCTACGGGACAGGGGCGAATCAGCCCCAGCATTTT. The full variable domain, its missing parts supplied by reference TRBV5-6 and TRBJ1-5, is DAGVTQSPTHLIKTRGQQVTLRCSPKSGHDTVSWYQQALGQGPQFIFQYYEEEERQRGNFPDRFSGHQFPNYSSELNVNALLLGDSALYLCASSYGTGANQPQHFGDGTRLSIL.

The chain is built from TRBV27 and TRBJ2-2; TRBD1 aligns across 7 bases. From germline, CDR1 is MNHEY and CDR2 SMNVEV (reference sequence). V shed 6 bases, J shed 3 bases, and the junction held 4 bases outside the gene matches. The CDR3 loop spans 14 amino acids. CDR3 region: CASRGGADTGELFF. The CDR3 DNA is TGTGCCAGCAGAGGGGGCGCGGACACCGGGGAGCTGTTTTTT.

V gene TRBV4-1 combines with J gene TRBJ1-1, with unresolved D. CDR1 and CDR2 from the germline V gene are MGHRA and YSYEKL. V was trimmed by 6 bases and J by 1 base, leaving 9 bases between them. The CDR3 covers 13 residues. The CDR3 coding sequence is TGCGCCAGCAGTATACAGACGAACACTGAAGCTTTCTTT. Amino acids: CASSIQTNTEAFF.

The CDR3: CASTREGLSEQFF. The CDR3 coding sequence is TGTGCCAGCACCCGGGAGGGCCTCAGTGAGCAGTTCTTC. The chain is built from TRBV2 and TRBJ2-1, with 8 bases aligning to TRBD2. The CDR3 covers 13 residues. The V gene's germline CDR1 is SNHLY and CDR2 FYNNEI. Trimming cost V 7 bases and J 9 bases; bases outside gene matches: 8.

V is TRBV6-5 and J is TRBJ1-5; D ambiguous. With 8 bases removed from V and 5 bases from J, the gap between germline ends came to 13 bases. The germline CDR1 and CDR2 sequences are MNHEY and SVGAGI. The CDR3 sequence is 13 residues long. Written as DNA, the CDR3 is TGTGCCAGCCAGAGGCATATCGATCAGCCCCAGCATTTT. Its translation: CASQRHIDQPQHF.

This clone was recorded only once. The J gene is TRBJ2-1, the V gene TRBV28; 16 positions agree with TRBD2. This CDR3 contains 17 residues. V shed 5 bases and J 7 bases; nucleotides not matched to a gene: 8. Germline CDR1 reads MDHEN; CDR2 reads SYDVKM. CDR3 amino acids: CASSDPGLAGGLNEQFF. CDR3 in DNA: TGTGCCAGCAGTGACCCGGGACTAGCGGGAGGGTTAAATGAGCAGTTCTTC.

The CDR3 loop is CSARLAYEQFF. As DNA, the CDR3 is TGCAGTGCGAGACTAGCCTATGAGCAGTTCTTC. The V and J genes are TRBV20-1 and TRBJ2-1; 7 nucleotides line up with TRBD2. V lost 6 bases, J lost 8 bases, and 4 bases stayed unmatched. The germline V gene encodes CDR1 DFQATT and CDR2 SNEGSKA (reference sequence). This CDR3 spans 11 amino acids.